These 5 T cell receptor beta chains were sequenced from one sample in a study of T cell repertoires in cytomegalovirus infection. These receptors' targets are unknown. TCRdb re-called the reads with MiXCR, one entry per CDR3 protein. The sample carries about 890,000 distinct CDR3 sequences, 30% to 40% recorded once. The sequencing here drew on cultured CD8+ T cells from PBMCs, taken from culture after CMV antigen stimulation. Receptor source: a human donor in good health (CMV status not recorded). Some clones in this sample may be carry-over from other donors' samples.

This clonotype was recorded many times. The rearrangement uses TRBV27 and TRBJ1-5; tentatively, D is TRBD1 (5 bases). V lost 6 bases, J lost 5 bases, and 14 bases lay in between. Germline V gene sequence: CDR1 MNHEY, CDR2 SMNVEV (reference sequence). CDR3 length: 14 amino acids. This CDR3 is CASRRGTGDQPQHF. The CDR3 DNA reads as TGTGCCAGCAGGAGGGGAACCGGGGATCAGCCCCAGCATTTT.

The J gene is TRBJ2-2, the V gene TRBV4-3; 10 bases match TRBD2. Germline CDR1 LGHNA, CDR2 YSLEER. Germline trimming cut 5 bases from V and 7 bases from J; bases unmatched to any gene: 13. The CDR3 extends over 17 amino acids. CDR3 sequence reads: CASSGSGGADWGGELFF. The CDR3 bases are TGCGCCAGCAGCGGCAGCGGGGGGGCAGACTGGGGCGGGGAGCTGTTTTTT.

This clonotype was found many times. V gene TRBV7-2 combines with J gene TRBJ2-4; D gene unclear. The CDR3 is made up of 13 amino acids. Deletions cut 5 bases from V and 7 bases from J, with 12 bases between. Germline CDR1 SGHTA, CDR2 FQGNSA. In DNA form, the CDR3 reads TGTGCCAGCAGCGCAACGCAGAGCAACATTCAGTACTTC. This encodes CASSATQSNIQYF.

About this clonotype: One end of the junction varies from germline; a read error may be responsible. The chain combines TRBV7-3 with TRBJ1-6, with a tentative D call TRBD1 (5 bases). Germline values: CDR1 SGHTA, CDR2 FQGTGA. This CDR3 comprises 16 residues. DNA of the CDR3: TGTGTCAGCAGCTTAACCGGGGCCACCTATAATTCACCCCTCCACTTT. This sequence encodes CVSSLTGATYNSPLHF.

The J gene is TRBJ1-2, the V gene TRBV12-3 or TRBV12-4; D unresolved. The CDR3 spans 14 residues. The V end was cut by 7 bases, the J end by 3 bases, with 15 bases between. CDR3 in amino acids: CASTTRTAYYGYTF. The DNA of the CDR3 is TGTGCCAGCACAACGAGGACGGCTTACTATGGCTACACCTTC.